The 3 T cell receptor beta chains reported below all come from one sample, sequenced in a study of OX40 agonist ivuxolimab in advanced cancers. The assay was immunoSEQ multiplex PCR, and TCRdb's table has in-frame clones only and misses some. The sample shows some 49,000 clones, 75% to 80% of them seen only once. The sample here was CD4+ or CD8+ T cells sorted from blood, taken in a trial of the OX40 agonist ivuxolimab. The source of these receptors is an adult with an advanced solid tumor such as melanoma, head and neck, liver or kidney cancer.

The chain joins TRBV9 to TRBJ2-1; possibly TRBD2 for D (5 bases). From germline, CDR1 is SGDLS and CDR2 YYNGEE. Trimming left V 1 base short and J 2 bases short, with 10 bases between. This CDR3 has 15 amino acids. The CDR3 DNA is TGTGCCAGCAGCGTATCCAGCGGCACCTACAATGAGCAGTTCTTC. It encodes CASSVSSGTYNEQFF.

This clone was seen a handful of times. V is TRBV5-5 and J is TRBJ2-3; D unresolved. This CDR3 spans 14 amino acids. The V gene's germline CDR1 is SGHKS and CDR2 YYEKEE (reference sequence). With 4 bases removed from V and 4 bases from J, the gap between germline ends came to 13 bases. CDR3 DNA: TGTGCCAGCAGCCCCGAACCCCTAGCAGATACGCAGTATTTT. It specifies CASSPEPLADTQYF.

V gene TRBV5-1 combines with J gene TRBJ1-2; D remains unclear. V lost 4 bases and J lost 2, with 6 bases in between. CDR1 SGHRS and CDR2 YFSETQ come from the germline V gene. The length of the CDR3 is 12 residues. The CDR3 protein is CASSAGNYGYTF. CDR3 nucleotides: TGCGCCAGCAGCGCGGGGAACTATGGCTACACCTTC.